The clone carrying this TCR beta chain was picked up a small number of times. Its antigen remains unidentified. Generation of TCR cDNA used 5'RACE template switching (which added a universal primer site and UMIs). From the 5' RACE reads, TCRdb called clonotypes with MiXCR, one entry per CDR3 protein. The table shows some 560,000 distinct CDR3 sequences, with roughly a fifth occurring only once. CDR3 size: 14 residues. Germline V gene sequence: CDR1 DFQATT, CDR2 SNEGSKA (reference sequence). V lost 5 bases, J lost 8 bases, and 12 bases stayed unmatched. The data originate from a study of T cells after yellow fever vaccination. Study details: Researchers used SMART-Seq v4 Ultra Low Input to prepare fractions that had low cell numbers.

Notes on the study in general: Most primary-vaccination clones reappeared after the booster (less than 98% CD4, more than 70% CD8).

The receptor comes from a man younger than 40 who received the YFV17D yellow fever vaccine. The specimen comprised PBMCs, sampled 15 days after the yellow fever booster vaccination. V gene TRBV20-1 combines with J gene TRBJ2-1, with 7 nucleotides matching TRBD2. CDR3 protein: CSAFSGRAIDEQFF. CDR3 nucleotide sequence: TGCAGTGCTTTTAGCGGGCGGGCCATAGATGAGCAGTTCTTC.